The entry below describes one T cell receptor beta chain. Amplified TCR beta CDR3 regions derived from RNA transcripts. When the TCR CDR3 underwent first-round RT-PCR, the HTBI primer set was used. One entry per CDR3 protein results from TCRdb running MiXCR on the multiplex PCR reads. Of around 180,000 distinct CDR3 sequences listed, about 15% were seen once; the top ten hold about 31%. This specimen comes from a study of T cells in Graves' hyperthyroidism and ophthalmopathy. In germline, CDR1 is SGHTA, CDR2 FQGNSA. This CDR3 is built from 13 residues. This sequence originates from a woman aged 50 to 60 with Graves' hyperthyroidism. Sample: blood. This chain joins TRBV7-2 and TRBJ1-1; D is unclear. The CDR3 sequence is CVSSLDQNTEAFF. The CDR3 DNA follows: TGTGTTAGCAGCTTGGACCAGAACACTGAAGCTTTCTTT.